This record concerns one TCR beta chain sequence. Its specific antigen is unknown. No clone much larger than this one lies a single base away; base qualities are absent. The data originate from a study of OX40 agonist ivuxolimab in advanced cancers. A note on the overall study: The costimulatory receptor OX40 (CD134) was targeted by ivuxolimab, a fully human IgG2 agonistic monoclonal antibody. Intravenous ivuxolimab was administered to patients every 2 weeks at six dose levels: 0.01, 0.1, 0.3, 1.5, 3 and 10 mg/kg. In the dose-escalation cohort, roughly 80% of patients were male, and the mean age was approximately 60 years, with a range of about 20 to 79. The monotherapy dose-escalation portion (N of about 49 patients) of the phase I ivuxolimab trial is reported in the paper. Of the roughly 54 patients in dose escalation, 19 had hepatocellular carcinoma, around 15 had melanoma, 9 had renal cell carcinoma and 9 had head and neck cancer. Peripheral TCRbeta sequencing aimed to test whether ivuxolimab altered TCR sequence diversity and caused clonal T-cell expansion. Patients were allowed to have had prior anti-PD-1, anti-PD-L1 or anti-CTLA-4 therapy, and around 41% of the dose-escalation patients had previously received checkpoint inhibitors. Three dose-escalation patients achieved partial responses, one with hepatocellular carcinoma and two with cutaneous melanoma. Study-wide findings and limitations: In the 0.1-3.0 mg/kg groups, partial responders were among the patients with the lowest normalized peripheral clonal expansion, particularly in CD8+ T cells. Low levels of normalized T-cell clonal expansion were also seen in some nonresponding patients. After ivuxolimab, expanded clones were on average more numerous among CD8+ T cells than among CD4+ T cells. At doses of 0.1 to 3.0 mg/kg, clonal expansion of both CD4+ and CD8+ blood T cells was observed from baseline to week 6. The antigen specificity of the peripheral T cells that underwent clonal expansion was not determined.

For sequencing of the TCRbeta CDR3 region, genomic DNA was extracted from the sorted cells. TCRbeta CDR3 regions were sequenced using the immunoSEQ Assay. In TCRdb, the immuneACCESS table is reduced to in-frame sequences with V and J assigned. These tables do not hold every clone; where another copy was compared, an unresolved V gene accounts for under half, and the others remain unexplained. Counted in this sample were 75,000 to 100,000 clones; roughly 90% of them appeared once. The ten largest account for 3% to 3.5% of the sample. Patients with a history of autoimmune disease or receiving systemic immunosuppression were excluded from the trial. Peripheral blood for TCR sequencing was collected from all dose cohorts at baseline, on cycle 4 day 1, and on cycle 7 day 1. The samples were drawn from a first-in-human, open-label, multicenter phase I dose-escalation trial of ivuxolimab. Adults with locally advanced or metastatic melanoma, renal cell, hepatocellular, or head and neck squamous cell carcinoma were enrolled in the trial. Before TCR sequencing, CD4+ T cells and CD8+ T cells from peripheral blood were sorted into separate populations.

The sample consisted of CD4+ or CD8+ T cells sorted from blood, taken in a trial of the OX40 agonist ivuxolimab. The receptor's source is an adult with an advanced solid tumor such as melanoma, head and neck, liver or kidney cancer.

This receptor carries the CDR3 CASSGWGLGETQYF. The DNA reads as follows: TGTGCCAGCAGTGGGTGGGGCTTGGGGGAGACCCAGTACTTC. Recombination joined TRBV6-1 with TRBJ2-5; a weak D assignment points to TRBD1 (5 bases agree). V is shortened by 4 bases, J by 5 bases, and the region joining them spans 14 bases. From a lookup of the germline V gene, CDR1 and CDR2 are MNHNS and SASEGT. There are 14 amino acids in the CDR3, from cysteine to phenylalanine inclusive. The entry retains the CDR3 DNA only, 42 bases that are in frame from base 1.